The next 30 T cell receptor beta chains were all read from a single sample in a study of spatial heterogeneity in lung cancer. This sample's time point: sample taken at primary tumor resection. TCRdb itself ran the 5' RACE reads through MiXCR, one entry per CDR3 protein. Of 48,000 or so distinct CDR3 sequences in the sample, roughly 5.2% were seen once. The sequencing used PBMCs, collected at surgery. These receptors all come from a male donor with early-stage non-small cell lung cancer.

This clonotype was picked up many times. Sequence at one end of the junction differs from germline and may be a read error. This chain joins TRBV2 and TRBJ2-2; tentatively, D is TRBD1 (6 bases). Germline V gene lookup returns CDR1 SNHLY and CDR2 FYNNEI. This CDR3 comprises 13 residues. CDR3 in amino acids: CASNEGGTGELFF. The CDR3 nucleotides read TGTGCCAGCAATGAAGGGGGCACCGGGGAGCTGTTTTTT. The full variable domain, completed using reference TRBV2 and TRBJ2-2, is EPEVTQTPSHQVTQMGQEVILRCVPISNHLYFYWYRQILGQKVEFLVSFYNNEISEKSEIFDDQFSVERPDGSNFTLKIRSTKLEDSAMYFCASNEGGTGELFFGEGSRLTVL.

This clonotype occurred many times. V gene TRBV20-1 combines with J gene TRBJ1-2; TRBD1 might be the D (5 bases). V lost 3 bases and J lost 6, with 11 bases in between. This CDR3 has 12 amino acids. Germline V gene lookup returns CDR1 DFQATT and CDR2 SNEGSKA (reference sequence). DNA for the CDR3: TGCAGTGCTAGGGGGGACCCACATGGCTACACCTTC. This encodes CSARGDPHGYTF.

This chain uses TRBV5-4 with TRBJ1-2, with D possibly being TRBD1 (6 bases). This CDR3 has 16 residues. V shed 3 bases and J shed 0 bases, with 15 bases lying between them. Germline CDR1 reads SGHNT; CDR2 reads YYREEE (reference sequence). CDR3 loop: CASSWPRGATNYGYTF. In DNA, the CDR3 is TGTGCCAGCAGCTGGCCAAGGGGGGCGACTAACTATGGCTACACCTTC.

This clonotype was seen at least ten times. The CDR3 does not close with the conserved phenylalanine or tryptophan, likely indicating a read error. The DNA is omitted, as the CDR3 cannot be located on it reliably, and the CDR3 follows TCRdb's listing. The chain joins TRBV5-4 to TRBJ1-4. The CDR3 is 12 residues long, ends included. Per the germline V gene, CDR1 is SGHNT and CDR2 is YYREEE (reference sequence). The CDR3 region is CASTLGDGHNAA.

The chain employs TRBV3-1 and TRBJ2-1, with D possibly TRBD1 on 7 matching bases. With 5 bases removed from V and 3 bases from J, the gap between germline ends came to 14 bases. CDR3 length: 15 amino acids. CDR1 LGHDT and CDR2 YNNKEL come from the germline V gene (reference sequence). This chain's CDR3 is CASSSRGELYNEQFF. CDR3 coding DNA: TGTGCCAGCAGCTCCAGGGGGGAACTCTACAATGAGCAGTTCTTC.

This clonotype was observed at least ten times. V usage is TRBV20-1 and J usage is TRBJ2-2; 10 bases map to TRBD2. The CDR3 has 14 residues. Germline CDR1 and CDR2: DFQATT and SNEGSKA (reference sequence). J was trimmed by 7 bases and V by 6 bases; bases with no gene match: 8. In nucleotides, the CDR3 is TGCAGTGCGAGCAGCGGGAGGGCCGGCGGGGAGCTGTTTTTT. It yields the protein CSASSGRAGGELFF.

This clonotype came up many times. V and J are TRBV6-1 and TRBJ1-1; no definite D call. Germline CDR1 and CDR2: MNHNS and SASEGT. This CDR3 region has 16 residues. Trimming took off 6 bases at V and 0 bases at J, with 17 bases between the two ends. The CDR3, as DNA: TGTGCCAGCAGACCTAACCAAGGGTCTTTGAACACTGAAGCTTTCTTT. The encoded protein is CASRPNQGSLNTEAFF.

This clonotype was counted ten times or more. V usage is TRBV7-9 and J usage is TRBJ2-7, with 9 bases matching TRBD2. Germline V gives CDR1 SEHNR, CDR2 FQNEAQ (reference sequence). Trimming removed 6 bases from V and 7 bases from J; junction bases left unmatched: 7. The CDR3 sequence is 13 residues long. CDR3 in amino acids: CASRLAGRGEQYF. In DNA, the CDR3 is TGTGCCAGCAGGCTAGCGGGACGGGGTGAGCAGTACTTC.

This clonotype came up many times. This chain uses TRBV5-1 with TRBJ2-4; 8 bases line up with TRBD1. The CDR3 covers 16 residues. Germline CDR1 reads SGHRS; CDR2 reads YFSETQ. The trim removed 4 bases at V and 0 bases at J, leaving 6 bases unmatched. This CDR3 is CASSAGTGLAKNIQYF. CDR3 nucleotide sequence: TGCGCCAGCAGCGCCGGGACAGGCTTAGCCAAAAACATTCAGTACTTC.

This clonotype has a count of ten or more. The genes are TRBV5-8 and TRBJ2-1; 9 bases align to TRBD1. CDR3 length equals 16 residues. Germline values: CDR1 SGHTS, CDR2 YDEGEE. The V gene end was trimmed by 5 bases and the J gene end by 6 bases; junction bases not matched to a gene: 12. CDR3 protein: CASSFEDRGYGNEQFF. In nucleotides, the CDR3 is TGTGCCAGCAGTTTCGAGGACAGGGGATACGGCAATGAGCAGTTCTTC. Full variable domain (rest looked up from reference TRBV5-8 and TRBJ2-1): EAGVTQSPTHLIKTRGQQATLRCSPISGHTSVYWYQQALGLGLQFLLWYDEGEERNRGNFPPRFSGRQFPNYSSELNVNALELEDSALYLCASSFEDRGYGNEQFFGPGTRLTVL.

This clonotype was observed many times. The rearrangement links TRBV20-1 to TRBJ2-1; D is tentatively TRBD1 or TRBD2 (6 bases each). Trimming removed 8 bases from V and 7 bases from J, with 21 bases in between. The CDR3 consists of 14 residues. The germline gives CDR1 DFQATT, CDR2 SNEGSKA (reference sequence). This CDR3 is CSTHGGGLRNEQFF. As DNA, the CDR3 is TGCAGTACCCATGGAGGGGGGTTAAGGAATGAGCAGTTCTTC.

This clonotype was seen at least ten times. This chain links TRBV20-1 with TRBJ2-1, with D unclear. The V and J ends lost 1 base and 12 bases respectively, with 13 bases between them. Germline values: CDR1 DFQATT, CDR2 SNEGSKA (reference sequence). This CDR3 is built from 12 residues. Here the CDR3 reads CSARGSSLTQFF. The CDR3 nucleotides read TGCAGTGCTAGAGGGTCTTCCTTGACGCAGTTCTTC.

The rearrangement links TRBV7-9 to TRBJ2-1; a possible D gene is TRBD2 (5 bases). CDR1 is SEHNR and CDR2 is FQNEAQ in the germline V gene (reference sequence). Between the trimmed V and J ends, which lost 0 bases and 5 bases, there was a span of 14 bases. This CDR3 has 16 residues. In DNA, the CDR3 is TGTGCCAGCAGCTTAGCGCCGGGAACCCATCACAATGAGCAGTTCTTC. As protein: CASSLAPGTHHNEQFF.

This chain uses TRBV4-1 with TRBJ2-5, with D perhaps TRBD2 (5 bases). The CDR3 covers 14 residues. Germline values: CDR1 MGHRA, CDR2 YSYEKL. V was cut by 1 base and J by 7 bases, with 13 bases left in between. This CDR3 reads CASSQGAEAGTQYF. For the CDR3, the DNA is TGCGCCAGCAGCCAAGGAGCAGAGGCGGGGACCCAGTACTTC.

In the case of this clonotype: The junction does not match germline at one end; this may be a read error. The CDR3 region has the DNA TGTGTCAGCAGTGACACACAGGGCAGCAATCAGCCCCAGCATTTT. The encoded protein is CVSSDTQGSNQPQHF. This chain connects TRBV6-1 to TRBJ1-5; tentatively, D is TRBD1 (6 bases). This CDR3 has 15 amino acids. Germline V gene data show CDR1 as MNHNS and CDR2 as SASEGT.

This clonotype was seen at least ten times. The chain links TRBV28 to TRBJ2-5, with 12 bases identical to TRBD2. The CDR3 sequence is 15 residues long. V lost 5 bases and J lost 4; bases outside the gene matches: 5. In germline, CDR1 is MDHEN, CDR2 SYDVKM. In DNA, the CDR3 is TGTGCCAGCAGTCCACTAGCGGGAGGAAGAGAGACCCAGTACTTC. This gives the protein CASSPLAGGRETQYF.

At least ten counts were recorded for this clonotype. The chain couples TRBV15 to TRBJ2-1; perhaps TRBD1 as D (6 bases). Trimming stripped 1 base from V and 2 bases from J, with 12 bases between. Germline CDR1 reads LNHNV; CDR2 reads YYDKDF (reference sequence). The CDR3 is made up of 16 amino acids. The DNA of the CDR3 is TGTGCCACCAGCAGAGTATATAACAGGGCCTACAATGAGCAGTTCTTC. This encodes CATSRVYNRAYNEQFF. Based on the CDR3 plus reference TRBV15 and TRBJ2-1, the full variable domain is DAMVIQNPRYQVTQFGKPVTLSCSQTLNHNVMYWYQQKSSQAPKLLFHYYDKDFNNEADTPDNFQSRRPNTSFCFLDIRSPGLGDTAMYLCATSRVYNRAYNEQFFGPGTRLTVL.

In its sample, this clonotype was seen many times. The chain couples TRBV5-1 to TRBJ2-7; 9 nucleotides match TRBD1. This CDR3 region has 14 residues. V dropped 1 base and J dropped 4; count of bases not matched to a gene: 3. Germline values: CDR1 SGHRS, CDR2 YFSETQ. The CDR3 reads CASSLTGGWYEQYF. The CDR3, as DNA: TGCGCCAGCAGCTTGACAGGGGGCTGGTACGAGCAGTACTTC. Full variable domain (outside the CDR3, taken from reference TRBV5-1 and TRBJ2-7): KAGVTQTPRYLIKTRGQQVTLSCSPISGHRSVSWYQQTPGQGLQFLFEYFSETQRNKGNFPGRFSGRQFSNSRSEMNVSTLELGDSALYLCASSLTGGWYEQYFGPGTRLTVT.

This clonotype was detected a few times. The genes are TRBV7-9 and TRBJ2-7; 7 nucleotides align to TRBD1. The CDR3 runs 12 residues. CDR1 and CDR2 from the germline V gene are SEHNR and FQNEAQ (reference sequence). V trimming: 5 bases; J trimming: 4 bases; junction bases outside the gene matches: 2. DNA for the CDR3: TGTGCCAGCAGCACAGGGGAATACGAGCAGTACTTC. This gives the protein CASSTGEYEQYF. The full variable domain, with the rest looked up from reference TRBV7-9 and TRBJ2-7, is DTGVSQNPRHKITKRGQNVTFRCDPISEHNRLYWYRQTLGQGPEFLTYFQNEAQLEKSRLLSDRFSAERPKGSFSTLEIQRTEQGDSAMYLCASSTGEYEQYFGPGTRLTVT.

This clonotype has at least ten counts. V is TRBV29-1 and J is TRBJ2-2, with 7 bases matching TRBD1. V was pared by 7 bases and J by 4 bases, with 12 bases of the junction left unmatched. This CDR3 comprises 15 residues. CDR1 and CDR2 (germline): SQVTM, ANQGSEA. CDR3 DNA sequence: TGCAGCGCTACGGAGACAGGGTGGGCCACCGGGGAGCTGTTTTTT. Protein: CSATETGWATGELFF.

This clonotype was seen repeatedly, ten times or more. The V gene is TRBV3-1, the J gene TRBJ2-7; weak D call: TRBD1 (6 bases). In germline, CDR1 is LGHDT, CDR2 YNNKEL (reference sequence). V lost 0 bases, J lost 7 bases, and 7 bases lay in between. The CDR3 runs 12 residues. The CDR3 loop is CASSQDDREQYF. CDR3 coding DNA: TGTGCCAGCAGCCAAGACGACAGGGAGCAGTACTTC.

In this sample, this clonotype turned up many times. The chain has TRBV5-1 and TRBJ2-3; the D gene is possibly TRBD2 (6 bases). Looked up from germline, CDR1 is SGHRS and CDR2 is YFSETQ. The CDR3 covers 17 residues. Deletions cut 0 bases from V and 1 base from J, with 15 bases between. The CDR3 coding sequence is TGCGCCAGCAGCTTGGAGGGTAGCGGTGGAGGCACAGATACGCAGTATTTT. It yields the protein CASSLEGSGGGTDTQYF.

This clonotype came up many times. The chain carries TRBV3-1 and TRBJ2-5; D gene unclear. V was cut by 3 bases and J by 5 bases, with 4 bases left in between. The CDR3 is made up of 11 amino acids. Germline CDR1 is LGHDT and CDR2 is YNNKEL (reference sequence). The chain's CDR3 is CASSHTETQYF. The CDR3 DNA sequence: TGTGCCAGCAGCCACACGGAGACCCAGTACTTC.

This clonotype was detected ten times or more. The genes are TRBV20-1 and TRBJ1-5; TRBD1 matches 7 bases. Germline CDR1 and CDR2: DFQATT and SNEGSKA (reference sequence). This CDR3 has 16 residues. After removal of 0 bases from V and 3 bases from J, the junction contained 8 bases not matched to a gene. The CDR3 coding sequence is TGCAGTGCTAGAGATGGCAGGGGGTCGGTCAATCAGCCCCAGCATTTT. Protein: CSARDGRGSVNQPQHF.

This clonotype was counted at least ten times. The chain carries TRBV20-1 and TRBJ1-5; 8 positions agree with TRBD1. V dropped 3 bases and J dropped 1; count of bases not matched to a gene: 2. CDR3 length equals 14 residues. CDR1 is DFQATT, CDR2 SNEGSKA, per germline (reference sequence). The CDR3 is CSASDRGSNQPQHF. For the CDR3, the DNA is TGCAGTGCTAGTGACAGGGGAAGCAATCAGCCCCAGCATTTT.

This clonotype was counted ten times or more. The chain carries TRBV20-1 and TRBJ2-5; TRBD2 aligns across 11 bases. The trim removed 3 bases at V and 5 bases at J, leaving 11 bases unmatched. The CDR3 runs 16 residues. CDR1 is DFQATT, CDR2 SNEGSKA, per germline (reference sequence). CDR3 DNA: TGCAGTGCTAGCCCCCCGACTAGCGGGATTGGGGAGACCCAGTACTTC. This encodes CSASPPTSGIGETQYF.

The sample holds a few counts of this clonotype. V gene TRBV6-5 combines with J gene TRBJ2-5, with D unresolved. V was clipped by 6 bases and J by 5 bases, with 7 bases between them. This CDR3 spans 11 amino acids. Germline lookup yields CDR1 MNHEY and CDR2 SVGAGI. The CDR3 coding sequence is TGTGCCAGCAGACGTAGTGAGACCCAGTACTTC. Its translation: CASRRSETQYF.

Ten or more counts support this clonotype. The genes are TRBV9 and TRBJ2-1, with unresolved D. The germline CDR1 and CDR2 sequences are SGDLS and YYNGEE. Trimming stripped 3 bases from V and 4 bases from J, with 8 bases between. CDR3 length equals 13 residues. The CDR3 sequence is CASSAPLYNEQFF. DNA for the CDR3: TGTGCCAGCAGCGCACCCCTATACAATGAGCAGTTCTTC.

This clonotype was found many times. This chain connects TRBV20-1 to TRBJ2-2, with D maybe TRBD2 (5 bases). The length of the CDR3 is 17 residues. V was trimmed by 0 bases and J by 0 bases, leaving 14 bases between them. CDR1 DFQATT and CDR2 SNEGSKA come from the germline V gene (reference sequence). CDR3 coding DNA: TGCAGTGCTAGAGATCGAGTTCGGACTTCGAACACCGGGGAGCTGTTTTTT. It is translated as CSARDRVRTSNTGELFF.

This clonotype has just a few counts. The CDR3 loop reads CASSYSGTEYF. The CDR3 DNA reads as TGTGCCAGCAGTTACTCGGGGACTGAATACTTC. The chain is built from TRBV6-5 and TRBJ2-7, with D possibly being TRBD2 (6 bases). From germline, CDR1 is MNHEY and CDR2 SVGAGI. Deletions cut 0 bases from V and 13 bases from J, with 10 bases between. CDR3 size: 11 residues.